This is a list of T cell receptor beta chains from one sample in a study of blood T cell repertoires in COVID-19. Measured with immunoSEQ multiplex PCR; TCRdb has only the in-frame clones, and not every one. In the table there are roughly 300,000 clones, about 90% of which are singletons. Sequencing was performed on peripheral blood. These receptor sequences come from a man aged 18 to 35 who had recovered from COVID-19. The CDR3 runs from the conserved cysteine through the conserved F or W. The order of the fields is D gene, clone size, J gene, V gene, CDR3 DNA, CDR3 protein. The D gene is left open where the match is weak. Not every row has a clone size; where given, it reads once, few, many or a size class.

TRBD1 | . | TRBJ1-5 | TRBV2 | TGTGCCAGCAGAGGGACAGGGGCGAGGCAGCCCCAGCATTTT | CASRGTGARQPQHF
. | once | TRBJ2-7 | TRBV19 | TGTGCCACAGCCGCAGGGACCTACGAGCAGTACTTC | CATAAGTYEQYF
. | . | TRBJ1-1 | TRBV27 | TGTGCCAGCAGTTTTTCCCGGGGTCGGGTGATGAACACTGAAGCTTTCTTT | CASSFSRGRVMNTEAFF
. | . | TRBJ2-7 | TRBV4-2 | TGTGCCAGCAGCCAAGACGGCGGGCTGAGCTCCTACGAGCAGTACTTC | CASSQDGGLSSYEQYF
TRBD1 | . | TRBJ2-7 | TRBV4-1 | TGCGCCAGCAGTCCCGGGACAGGGGGTCCCTACGAGCAGTACTTC | CASSPGTGGPYEQYF
. | . | TRBJ1-1 | TRBV25-1 | TGTGCCAGCAGTGATGTGGGGACAAACACTGAAGCTTTCTTT | CASSDVGTNTEAFF
TRBD1 | . | TRBJ1-1 | TRBV3-1/TRBV3-2 | TGTGCCAGCAGCCAAGTTGAAGGGGGCTCTGGAGCTTTCTTT | CASSQVEGGSGAFF
. | . | TRBJ1-3 | TRBV5-1 | TGCGCCAGCAGCAGGGGATCTGGAAACACCATATATTTT | CASSRGSGNTIYF
. | once | TRBJ2-1 | TRBV2 | TGTGCCAGCAGTGAATTTCGGGAGACGGGATACAATGAGCAGTTCTTC | CASSEFRETGYNEQFF
. | . | TRBJ2-3 | TRBV6-5 | TGTGCCAGCAGTTATAGTGGGAGGTACACAGATACGCAGTATTTT | CASSYSGRYTDTQYF
TRBD1 | . | TRBJ1-2 | TRBV18 | TGTGCCAGCTCACCTTCCAGGGGGGACTATGGCTACACCTTC | CASSPSRGDYGYTF
TRBD2 | . | TRBJ2-3 | TRBV7-7 | TGTGCCAGCAGTTCACTAGCGGGAAGCACAGATACGCAGTATTTT | CASSSLAGSTDTQYF
TRBD1 | . | TRBJ1-2 | TRBV6-5 | TGTGCCAGTCTTCGACAGGGCATCTATGGCTACACCTTC | CASLRQGIYGYTF
. | . | TRBJ1-2 | TRBV10-3 | TGTGCCATCACTGAACAGGGTGGTAACTATGGCTACACCTTC | CAITEQGGNYGYTF
. | . | TRBJ2-1 | TRBV27 | TGTGCCAGCAGATACTACAATGAGCAGTTCTTC | CASRYYNEQFF
. | few | TRBJ1-6 | TRBV7-9 | TGTGCCAGCAGCTCCGGTGGGGCGAATAATTCACCCCTCCACTTT | CASSSGGANNSPLHF
. | . | TRBJ1-5 | TRBV2 | TGTGCCAGCACTACGACAGATAGCAATCAGCCCCAGCATTTT | CASTTTDSNQPQHF
. | . | TRBJ2-3 | TRBV6-5 | TGTGCCAGCAGACAACCTCCTAGGGATACGCAGTATTTT | CASRQPPRDTQYF
. | . | TRBJ1-1 | TRBV29-1 | TGCAGCGTTGAACTACAGACTGAAGCTTTCTTT | CSVELQTEAFF
TRBD1 | . | TRBJ1-5 | TRBV7-2 | TGTGCCAGCAGCCCAGCAAACAGGGGAGTTGGTCAGCCCCAGCATTTT | CASSPANRGVGQPQHF
TRBD2 | . | TRBJ2-3 | TRBV7-9 | TGTGCCAGCAGCTTCGCGGGGGAGGGAGATACGCAGTATTTT | CASSFAGEGDTQYF
. | . | TRBJ2-7 | TRBV19 | TGTGCCAGTAGTCCCTCCCAAGGGGCCAGTAGGGCCTACGAGCAGTACTTC | CASSPSQGASRAYEQYF
. | . | TRBJ2-7 | TRBV18 | TGTGCCAGCTCACCATCAGCGGGCTTGGTCGCGCAGTACTTC | CASSPSAGLVAQYF
. | few | TRBJ2-7 | TRBV9 | TGTGCCAGCAGCCCCGAGGGTCAGGCGAGATGGCACGAGCAGTACTTC | CASSPEGQARWHEQYF
. | . | TRBJ2-7 | TRBV7-9 | TGTGCCAGCACCGCCGGGACTTATGACGAGCAGTACTTC | CASTAGTYDEQYF
. | . | TRBJ2-1 | TRBV5-4 | TGTGCCAGCGGCGCGGGGCCCTCTTCCTACAATGAGCAGTTCTTC | CASGAGPSSYNEQFF
. | . | TRBJ1-4 | TRBV7-9 | TGTGCCAGCAGCTTATCACGAAGCGAAAAACTGTTTTTT | CASSLSRSEKLFF
. | . | TRBJ1-3 | TRBV2 | TGTGCCAGCAGTTCACAGGGTGGGTCTGGAAACACCATATATTTT | CASSSQGGSGNTIYF
. | . | TRBJ1-6 | TRBV6-5 | TGTGCCAGCAGTTACCGGCCGGGTACAGGGAATTCACCCCTCCACTTT | CASSYRPGTGNSPLHF
TRBD2 | once | TRBJ2-1 | TRBV27 | TGTGCCAGCAGTTCACTCGGGACTAGCGGGATCTACAATGAGCAGTTCTTC | CASSSLGTSGIYNEQFF
TRBD1 | . | TRBJ1-1 | TRBV7-9 | TGTGCCAGCAGCTCGGGACAGATATCTGAAGCTTTCTTT | CASSSGQISEAFF
. | . | TRBJ1-1 | TRBV6-6 | TGTGCCAGCAGTTCGACGAGGAAAACTGAAGCTTTCTTT | CASSSTRKTEAFF
TRBD1 | . | TRBJ1-2 | TRBV2 | TGTGCCAGCAGTGACGTTTCCACAGGGGGCGGCTACACCTTC | CASSDVSTGGGYTF
. | . | TRBJ2-7 | TRBV7-2 | TGTGCCAGCAGCTTAGCGCCTAATTACGAGCAGTACTTC | CASSLAPNYEQYF
TRBD1 | . | TRBJ1-5 | TRBV19 | TGTGCCAGTAGCCCCGGACAGGGCAATCAGCCCCAGCATTTT | CASSPGQGNQPQHF
. | . | TRBJ2-5 | TRBV5-1 | TGCGCCAGCAGCTTGGAAGACCCAGGGGAGACCCAGTACTTC | CASSLEDPGETQYF
. | . | TRBJ2-7 | TRBV3-1/TRBV3-2 | TGTGCCAGCAGCCAACTCAGGGCCGAGCAGTACTTC | CASSQLRAEQYF
TRBD1 | . | TRBJ2-7 | TRBV27 | TGTGCCAGCAGTTCATACTACAGGGGTTCCTACGAGCAGTACTTC | CASSSYYRGSYEQYF
TRBD1 | . | TRBJ2-4 | TRBV19 | TGTGCCAGTAGTATTGACAGGGGGCTGAACATTCAGTACTTC | CASSIDRGLNIQYF
TRBD1 | . | TRBJ1-2 | TRBV30 | TGTGCCTGGGGGACAGGCTATGGCTACACCTTC | CAWGTGYGYTF
. | . | TRBJ2-5 | TRBV3-1/TRBV3-2 | TGTGCCAGCAGCCCTCACCTCGGAGCGGGTGCTGGAGAGACCCAGTACTTC | CASSPHLGAGAGETQYF
. | . | TRBJ1-1 | TRBV5-1 | TGCGCCAGCAGCTTGGTTGAACAGGGGAACACTGAAGCTTTCTTT | CASSLVEQGNTEAFF
TRBD2 | . | TRBJ2-7 | TRBV12-5 | TGTGCTAGTGGTTTGACCCATAGCGGGATCCGCTCCTACGAGCAGTACTTC | CASGLTHSGIRSYEQYF
TRBD1 | . | TRBJ2-7 | TRBV6-2/TRBV6-3 | TGTGCCAGCAGTTACGCGGGACAGGGCCGCCGCTACGAGCAGTACTTC | CASSYAGQGRRYEQYF
. | once | TRBJ1-1 | TRBV5-1 | TGCGCCAGCAGCTTGACATCCGGGGGGCTGGCCACTGAAGCTTTCTTT | CASSLTSGGLATEAFF
TRBD1 | . | TRBJ1-6 | TRBV14 | TGTGCCAGCAGCCAAGGTAGACAGGGCTCGAATTCACCCCTCCACTTT | CASSQGRQGSNSPLHF
. | . | TRBJ1-2 | TRBV9 | TGTGCCAGCAGCGGGACACTTAACTATGGCTACACCTTC | CASSGTLNYGYTF
TRBD1 | . | TRBJ2-7 | TRBV18 | TGTGCCAGCTCACCACTTAGGACAAATACAGGGGCCAACACCTACGAGCAGTACTTC | CASSPLRTNTGANTYEQYF
. | . | TRBJ2-4 | TRBV12-3/TRBV12-4 | TGTGCCAGCAGTTTACAGAAAAACATTCAGTACTTC | CASSLQKNIQYF